This note documents a single T cell receptor beta chain sequence. It lacks a known antigen. Base qualities are not recorded, but no much larger clone differs from it by a single base. Donors were 39 systemically healthy Caucasian individuals from Russia aged roughly 6 to 100 years. Approximately 10 milliliters of peripheral blood were collected from each donor into EDTA-treated Vacutainer tubes. Ficoll-Paque density-gradient centrifugation was used to isolate PBMCs, with at least 7 million obtained per sample. Trizol reagent was used to extract total RNA from PBMCs, with at least 6 micrograms per sample. For every donor, flow cytometry on a PBMC aliquot measured the percentage of naive CD45RAhigh/CD27high T cells. The library relied on 5' RACE. TCRdb names Illumina HiSeq 2500 as the instrument used. A second 7 to 11 cycle PCR used a sample-barcoded 5' primer and a J-beta primer mix. Each TCR beta cDNA molecule received a unique molecular identifier from a template-switch 5' adaptor carrying 12 random nucleotides. At least 3 million CDR3-containing paired-end reads were obtained from each sample. First-strand cDNA synthesis was performed from all RNA using the Mint cDNA synthesis kit, with priming by a TRBC-specific oligonucleotide. Following uracil-DNA glycosylase treatment, a first 18-cycle PCR with universal primers M1SS and BC2_uni_R was performed on all cDNA. In the paper's pipeline: For normalization, 1 million high-quality reads were randomly selected from each sample, with every read carrying a distinct molecular identifier. Instead of being binned into consensus sequences, reads with shared molecular identifiers were discarded. CDR3 identification, clonotype clustering and error correction used MiTCR with a Q25 quality threshold and the strictest error-elimination algorithm. Lower-bound total TCR beta diversity was estimated with a nonparametric unseen species model using Euler transformation. TCRdb reprocessed the public reads (quality trimming at Q25 with fastp, clone calling with MiXCR) and kept in-frame beta chains. Records with the same CDR3 protein are collapsed into one entry carrying the most frequent genes and DNA. None of the V and J calls come from the authors' own analysis; TCRdb made them. This sample is represented by 350,000 to 450,000 distinct CDR3 sequences; roughly half of them were singletons. The biggest ten clones account for 45% to 60% of the sample.

For this chain, trimming is 5 bases at the V end and 6 bases at the J end, and the number of junction bases without a gene match is 4. Taken from the germline V gene, the CDR1 and CDR2 loops are SQVTM and ANQGSEA. The CDR3 runs 13 residues from the cysteine to the phenylalanine. Only the CDR3 portion is preserved as DNA: 39 bases, with reading frame beginning at the first base. The sample comes from a study of blood T cells in healthy people across ages (dated by TCRdb to between 2015 and 2017). Concerning the study at large: Template switching captured roughly one uniquely barcoded TCR beta cDNA molecule per two T cells in model experiments. To track age-related changes in TCR beta repertoire diversity, the study relied on deep sequencing normalized with unique cDNA molecular identifiers. Donors were grouped into four age groups: young (average roughly 17 years), middle-aged (about 40), aged (62) and long-lived (about 89). Donors of different ages were randomly distributed across sequencing lanes to avoid experimental bias. Two additional independent replicas of 1 million unique cDNA reads from the same blood draw were analyzed for two donors (one aged 18 to 30 and one aged 80 or older). Summary of the overall study and its limitations: Because profiling used bulk unsorted PBMCs, naive and antigen-experienced compartments could not be compared conclusively. Because donor CMV infection status was unknown, age-related changes in expanded clonotypes were potentially confounded. Estimates of total diversity based on one million sequenced T cells were regarded as lower bounds and as underestimates. Compared with the aged group, the long-lived group had more naive CD4+ T cells, fewer expanded clones and increased TCR diversity, a pattern suggesting age selection. Observed TCR beta diversity per million T cells fell roughly linearly with age, and a significant reduction was already apparent by age about 38. The percentage of naive T cells measured by flow cytometry correlated strongly with observed TCR beta diversity.

The sample taken for sequencing was blood. The rearranged chain carries TRBV29-1 and TRBJ1-6, and TRBD1 aligns with 7 junction nucleotides. The TCR comes from a man aged 55 to 69 in good health. In nucleotides, the sequence is TGCAGCGTTAAGGCAGGGGGTAATTCACCCCTCCACTTT. Its coded protein is CSVKAGGNSPLHF.